This entry lists 2 T cell receptor beta chains sequenced from one sample in a study of blood T cell repertoires in COVID-19. Method: immunoSEQ multiplex PCR; TCRdb's copy keeps in-frame clones and lacks some. Of more than 95,000 clones in the sample, approximately 88% are singletons; the top ten hold about 3.5%. The sequenced sample consisted of peripheral blood. The receptors here all came from a woman aged 55 to 70 with acute or convalescent COVID-19.

The chain carries TRBV7-8 and TRBJ1-1; perhaps TRBD1 as D (6 bases). The CDR3 contains 15 residues. Between the trimmed V and J ends, which lost 1 base and 4 bases, there was a span of 13 bases. Germline V gives CDR1 SGHVS, CDR2 FQNEAQ. The chain's CDR3 is CASSLDRGLGTEAFF. The CDR3 DNA reads as TGTGCCAGCAGCTTAGATAGGGGGTTGGGCACTGAAGCTTTCTTT.

A single count supports this clone. V and J are TRBV7-9 and TRBJ2-5; possible D gene TRBD2, 5 bases. CDR1 and CDR2 from the germline V gene are SEHNR and FQNEAQ (reference sequence). Trimming removed 5 bases from V and 3 bases from J, with 10 bases in between. The CDR3 runs to 13 residues. The CDR3 bases are TGTGCCAGCAGCCCTACTAGGGAAGAGACCCAGTACTTC. Protein: CASSPTREETQYF.